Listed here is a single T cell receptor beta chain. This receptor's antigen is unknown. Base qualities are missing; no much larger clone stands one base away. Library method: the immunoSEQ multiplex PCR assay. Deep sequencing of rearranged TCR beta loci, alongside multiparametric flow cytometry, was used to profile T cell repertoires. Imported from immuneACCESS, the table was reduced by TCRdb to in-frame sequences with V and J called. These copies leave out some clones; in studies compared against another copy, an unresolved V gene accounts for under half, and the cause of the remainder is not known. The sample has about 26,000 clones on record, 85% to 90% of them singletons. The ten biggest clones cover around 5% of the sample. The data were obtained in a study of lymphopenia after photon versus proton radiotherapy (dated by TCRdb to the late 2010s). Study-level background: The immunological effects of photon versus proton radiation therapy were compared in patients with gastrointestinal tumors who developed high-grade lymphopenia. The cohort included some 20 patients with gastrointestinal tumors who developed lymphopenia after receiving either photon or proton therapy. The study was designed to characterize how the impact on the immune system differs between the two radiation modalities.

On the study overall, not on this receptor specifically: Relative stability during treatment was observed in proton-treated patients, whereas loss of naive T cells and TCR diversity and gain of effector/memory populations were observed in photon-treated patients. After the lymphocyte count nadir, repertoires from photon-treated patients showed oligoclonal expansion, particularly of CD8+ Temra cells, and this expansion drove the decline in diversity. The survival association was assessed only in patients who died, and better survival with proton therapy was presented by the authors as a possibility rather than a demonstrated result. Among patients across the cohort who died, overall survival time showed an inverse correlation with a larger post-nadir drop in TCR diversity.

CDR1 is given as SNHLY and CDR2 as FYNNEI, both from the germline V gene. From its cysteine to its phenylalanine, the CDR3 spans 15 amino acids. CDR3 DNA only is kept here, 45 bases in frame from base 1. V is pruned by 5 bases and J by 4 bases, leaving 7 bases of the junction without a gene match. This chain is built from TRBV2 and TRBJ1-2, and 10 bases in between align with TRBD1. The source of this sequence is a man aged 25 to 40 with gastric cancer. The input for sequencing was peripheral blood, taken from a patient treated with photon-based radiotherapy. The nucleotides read TGTGCCAGCAGTACTTCACGACAGGGGGCCTATGGCTACACCTTC. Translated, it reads CASSTSRQGAYGYTF.